The 21 T cell receptor beta chains below all came from one sample that was sequenced in a study of blood T cell repertoires in COVID-19. The method was immunoSEQ multiplex PCR; TCRdb's version includes in-frame clones alone and lacks a portion of them. The sample records about 250,000 clones, roughly 80% being singletons. Source material: peripheral blood. The receptors were gathered from a woman aged 40 to 50 with active or convalescent COVID-19.

The chain carries TRBV5-5 and TRBJ2-7, with 10 bases aligning to TRBD1. Trimming cost V 4 bases and J 3 bases; bases outside gene matches: 10. Germline CDR1 SGHKS, CDR2 YYEKEE (reference sequence). This CDR3 has 16 residues. The CDR3 reads CASSPAGQGIVYEQYF. CDR3 nucleotide sequence: TGTGCCAGCAGCCCGGCGGGACAGGGGATAGTCTACGAGCAGTACTTC.

This clone was seen just once. The V and J genes are TRBV11-2 and TRBJ2-7; D is unresolved. With 1 base removed from V and 6 bases from J, the gap between germline ends came to 13 bases. The CDR3 loop spans 14 amino acids. The germline gives CDR1 SGHAT, CDR2 FQNNGV. The CDR3 protein is CASSLGPAAREQYF. As DNA, the CDR3 is TGTGCCAGCAGCTTAGGCCCCGCAGCGCGCGAGCAGTACTTC.

Points on this clone: One end of the junction fails to match germline, which may point to a read error. The chain recombines TRBV12-3 or TRBV12-4 with TRBJ1-5; 10 nucleotides align to TRBD1. The CDR3 sequence is 13 residues long. CDR3 sequence (DNA): TGTGCCAGCAGCCCTACCCGACAGGGGGCCGGGAATTTT. It yields the protein CASSPTRQGAGNF.

This clone was detected only once. The rearrangement uses TRBV29-1 and TRBJ2-3; TRBD2 aligns across 12 bases. CDR3 length: 16 residues. With 8 bases clipped from V and 0 bases from J, the junction kept 9 bases outside the gene matches. The germline CDR1 and CDR2 sequences are SQVTM and ANQGSEA. The CDR3 nucleotides read TGCAGCACCCGGACTAGCGGGGAGGCTAGCACAGATACGCAGTATTTT. Translation gives CSTRTSGEASTDTQYF.

The CDR3 nucleotides are TGTGCCACCGGAGTGGTGAACTATGGCTACACCTTC. Amino acids: CATGVVNYGYTF. This chain connects TRBV2 to TRBJ1-2; no reliable D call. V was trimmed by 10 bases and J by 2 bases, leaving 11 bases between them. The CDR3 covers 12 residues. Germline lookup yields CDR1 SNHLY and CDR2 FYNNEI.

This clone has a single count. The rearrangement joins TRBV10-1 to TRBJ1-1; no clear D. This CDR3 has 12 amino acids. Germline V gives CDR1 WNHNN, CDR2 SYGVQD (reference sequence). Deletions cut 0 bases from V and 4 bases from J, with 3 bases between. CDR3 in amino acids: CASSESATEAFF. In nucleotides, the CDR3 is TGCGCCAGCAGTGAGTCGGCCACTGAAGCTTTCTTT.

The chain is built from TRBV5-5 and TRBJ1-5; the D gene is possibly TRBD1 (5 bases). Germline assignment: CDR1 SGHKS and CDR2 YYEKEE (reference sequence). Trimming removed 3 bases from V and 3 bases from J, with 13 bases in between. The CDR3 loop spans 15 amino acids. CDR3 loop: CASSSEGRANQPQHF. In DNA form, the CDR3 reads TGTGCCAGCAGCTCCGAGGGGAGGGCCAATCAGCCCCAGCATTTT.

The chain links TRBV7-9 to TRBJ1-2; tentatively, D is TRBD1 (6 bases). V gave up 4 bases and J gave up 1 base, with 10 bases separating them. In germline, CDR1 is SEHNR, CDR2 FQNEAQ (reference sequence). The CDR3 consists of 14 residues. The CDR3 reads CASSSPDSNYGYTF. The CDR3 nucleotides read TGTGCCAGCAGCTCCCCGGACAGTAACTATGGCTACACCTTC.

The chain couples TRBV14 to TRBJ2-3, with a weak D call TRBD1 (6 bases). Germline V gives CDR1 SGHDN, CDR2 FVKESK. Trimming stripped 0 bases from V and 1 base from J, with 11 bases between. The CDR3 spans 16 residues. CDR3: CASSQDWKGGTDTQYF. The CDR3 DNA is TGTGCCAGCAGCCAAGATTGGAAGGGGGGCACAGATACGCAGTATTTT.

V and J are TRBV19 and TRBJ1-3; no firm D call. V was clipped by 6 bases and J by 2 bases, with 11 bases between them. This CDR3 spans 14 amino acids. Germline lookup yields CDR1 LNHDA and CDR2 SQIVND (reference sequence). The CDR3 bases are TGTGCCAGTAGCCCTGCCGGTCCTGGAAACACCATATATTTT. Encoded protein: CASSPAGPGNTIYF.

This chain uses TRBV9 with TRBJ2-2, with 9 nucleotides matching TRBD1. Germline lookup yields CDR1 SGDLS and CDR2 YYNGEE. The V and J ends lost 4 bases and 5 bases, in that order; junction bases with no gene match: 9. The CDR3 covers 16 residues. CDR3 residues: CASSPIQGAGTGELFF. The CDR3 region has the DNA TGTGCCAGCAGCCCCATACAGGGGGCGGGTACCGGGGAGCTGTTTTTT. The complete variable domain, with remaining parts taken from reference TRBV9 and TRBJ2-2, reads DSGVTQTPKHLITATGQRVTLRCSPRSGDLSVYWYQQSLDQGLQFLIQYYNGEERAKGNILERFSAQQFPDLHSELNLSSLELGDSALYFCASSPIQGAGTGELFFGEGSRLTVL.

The CDR3 protein is CASYRPGDGGSPLHF. CDR3 DNA sequence: TGTGCCAGCTACCGGCCGGGGGATGGAGGTTCACCCCTCCACTTT. The V call is TRBV28, the J call TRBJ1-6, with D possibly being TRBD1 (5 bases). The CDR3 loop spans 15 amino acids. With 8 bases removed from V and 9 bases from J, the gap between germline ends came to 20 bases. Germline V gene sequence: CDR1 MDHEN, CDR2 SYDVKM.

V and J are TRBV2 and TRBJ1-2, with TRBD1 as a possible D gene (5 bases). CDR3 length equals 13 residues. Germline CDR1 SNHLY, CDR2 FYNNEI. Trimming shortened V by 7 bases and J by 3 bases, and 12 bases separated the two germline ends. The CDR3 is CASNAGSDYGYTF. The CDR3 region has the DNA TGTGCCAGCAACGCAGGGTCAGACTATGGCTACACCTTC.

The chain carries TRBV4-1 and TRBJ2-4, with 9 bases identical to TRBD1. The CDR3 is 19 residues long. The V gene's germline CDR1 is MGHRA and CDR2 YSYEKL. Unmatched junction bases numbered 13, after V lost 3 bases and J lost 1 base. CDR3 residues: CASSHWRTGDIEAKNIQYF. In nucleotides, the CDR3 is TGCGCCAGCAGCCATTGGAGGACAGGGGATATCGAGGCCAAAAACATTCAGTACTTC.

Only one count was recorded for this clone. This chain joins TRBV18 and TRBJ1-1, with D possibly matching TRBD1 (5 bases). The CDR3 sequence is 14 residues long. Deletions cut 6 bases from V and 5 bases from J, with 16 bases between. Germline V gene data show CDR1 as KGHSH and CDR2 as LQKENI. The CDR3 sequence: CASSPGGARTEAFF. The CDR3, as DNA: TGTGCCAGCTCGCCGGGAGGGGCGAGGACTGAAGCTTTCTTT.

This clone was detected only a few times. This chain connects TRBV12-3 or TRBV12-4 to TRBJ1-1, with D maybe TRBD1 (6 bases). V lost 8 bases and J 1 base, leaving 8 bases between the germline ends. The CDR3 sequence is 12 residues long. CDR3 bases: TGTGCCAGCCGCAGGGGGAACACTGAAGCTTTCTTT. This encodes CASRRGNTEAFF.

The V gene is TRBV4-1, the J gene TRBJ2-7; possibly TRBD1 for D (6 bases). This CDR3 region has 12 residues. Trimming left V 6 bases short and J 3 bases short, with 9 bases between. Germline V gene sequence: CDR1 MGHRA, CDR2 YSYEKL. The chain's CDR3 is CASRDRSYEQYF. The CDR3 DNA follows: TGCGCCAGCAGAGACAGGAGCTACGAGCAGTACTTC.

V usage is TRBV7-6 and J usage is TRBJ2-1; 10 bases fit TRBD2. Germline values: CDR1 SGHVS, CDR2 FNYEAQ. J gave up 8 bases and V 1 base, and 5 bases lay outside the gene matches. This CDR3 spans 15 amino acids. The CDR3 reads CASSLGTSGSYEQFF. Written as DNA, the CDR3 is TGTGCCAGCAGCTTAGGGACTAGCGGAAGTTATGAGCAGTTCTTC.

The chain uses TRBV9 and TRBJ2-1; a weak D match, TRBD1 (5 bases). The CDR3 extends over 14 amino acids. CDR1 and CDR2 (germline): SGDLS, YYNGEE. V was cut by 3 bases and J by 2 bases, with 9 bases left in between. CDR3 residues: CASSAGPAYNEQFF. The CDR3 DNA is TGTGCCAGCAGCGCAGGGCCAGCCTACAATGAGCAGTTCTTC. The whole variable domain, remainder taken from reference TRBV9 and TRBJ2-1, is DSGVTQTPKHLITATGQRVTLRCSPRSGDLSVYWYQQSLDQGLQFLIQYYNGEERAKGNILERFSAQQFPDLHSELNLSSLELGDSALYFCASSAGPAYNEQFFGPGTRLTVL.

This clone was found once. The chain joins TRBV3-1 (or the pseudogene TRBV3-2) to TRBJ1-2; tentatively, D is TRBD1 (5 bases). The V gene's germline CDR1 is LGHDT and CDR2 YNNKEL (reference sequence). The CDR3 covers 12 residues. Trimming took off 3 bases at V and 6 bases at J, with 8 bases between the two ends. The CDR3 loop is CASSHQGNGYTF. CDR3 sequence (DNA): TGTGCCAGCAGCCACCAGGGTAATGGCTACACCTTC.

The chain combines TRBV27 with TRBJ2-2, with TRBD2 matching 8 bases. The trim removed 1 base at V and 5 bases at J, leaving 6 bases unmatched. There are 16 residues in the CDR3. Germline CDR1 reads MNHEY; CDR2 reads SMNVEV (reference sequence). DNA of the CDR3: TGTGCCAGCAGTTTATTTAGCGGGGTACGGACCGGGGAGCTGTTTTTT. Its translation is CASSLFSGVRTGELFF.